These 9 T cell receptor beta chains were all obtained from the same sample, sequenced in a study of cytomegalovirus exposure and HLA in healthy donors. Generated by immunoSEQ multiplex PCR, the TCRdb table keeps only in-frame clones and is missing some. This table holds 100,000 to 120,000 clones, 85% to 90% found once. The source material was PBMCs. The source of these receptors is a woman aged 25 to 39 in good health and CMV-seropositive.

This chain connects TRBV5-4 to TRBJ1-2, with D possibly TRBD1 on 6 matching bases. Trimming removed 2 bases at V and 7 bases at J, with 21 bases between. The germline CDR1 and CDR2 sequences are SGHNT and YYREEE (reference sequence). The CDR3 has 16 residues. CDR3 sequence (DNA): TGTGCCAGCAGCTTTGGCGCAGGGGTGGGGGTCCCTGGCTACACCTTC. This gives the protein CASSFGAGVGVPGYTF.

This clone has a single count. V and J are TRBV10-2 and TRBJ1-1; TRBD1 matches 8 bases. The ends lost 6 bases at V and 4 bases at J; junction bases unmatched: 4. This CDR3 has 13 residues. Germline V gene data show CDR1 as WSHSY and CDR2 as SAAADI. CDR3 coding DNA: TGCGCCAGCAGGACAGGGGAGGCCACTGAAGCTTTCTTT. Translating gives CASRTGEATEAFF.

This rearrangement joins TRBV15 to TRBJ2-7; the D gene is possibly TRBD1 (5 bases). Germline loops: CDR1 LNHNV, CDR2 YYDKDF (reference sequence). Between the trimmed V and J ends, which lost 3 bases and 7 bases, there was a span of 28 bases. The CDR3 runs 18 residues. CDR3 region: CATSSSLSRDETLWEQYF. The CDR3, as DNA: TGTGCCACCAGCAGTTCCCTAAGCAGGGATGAAACACTATGGGAGCAGTACTTC.

The rearrangement uses TRBV29-1 and TRBJ2-3; 11 bases are a match to TRBD2. Germline V gene lookup returns CDR1 SQVTM and CDR2 ANQGSEA. Trimming cost V 5 bases and J 8 bases; bases outside gene matches: 6. CDR3 length: 13 amino acids. Written as DNA, the CDR3 is TGCAGCGTTAAAACTAGCGGGGGAGGTACGCAGTATTTT. Its translation is CSVKTSGGGTQYF.

The chain employs TRBV29-1 and TRBJ2-5, with TRBD1 identical over 9 bases. Germline values: CDR1 SQVTM, CDR2 ANQGSEA. The CDR3 runs to 13 residues. V shed 7 bases and J 4 bases; nucleotides not matched to a gene: 7. The CDR3 sequence: CSAGTGSRETQYF. The CDR3 DNA is TGCAGCGCCGGGACAGGGTCGAGAGAGACCCAGTACTTC. The full variable domain, in which reference TRBV29-1 and TRBJ2-5 provide the parts outside the CDR3, is SAVISQKPSRDICQRGTSLTIQCQVDSQVTMMFWYRQQPGQSLTLIATANQGSEATYESGFVIDKFPISRPNLTFSTLTVSNMSPEDSSIYLCSAGTGSRETQYFGPGTRLLVL.

This clone was recorded once. The CDR3 DNA reads TGTGCCAGCAGCAGACTAGCCAATATACGGGAGCAGTTCTTC. It is translated as CASSRLANIREQFF. The gene calls are TRBV13 and TRBJ2-1; 7 bases map to TRBD2. Germline V gene sequence: CDR1 PRHDT, CDR2 FYEKMQ (reference sequence). This CDR3 has 14 residues. The trim removed 5 bases at V and 10 bases at J, leaving 11 bases unmatched.

This clone showed up just once. This chain joins TRBV5-5 and TRBJ1-2; weak D call: TRBD1 (5 bases). The CDR3 is 16 residues long. The V end lost 6 bases, the J end lost 2 bases, and 20 bases lay between the germline ends. CDR1 and CDR2 from the germline V gene are SGHKS and YYEKEE (reference sequence). The CDR3 bases are TGTGCCAGCACCCCCCTTCTGGGGCTGACGAACTATGGCTACACCTTC. Encoded protein: CASTPLLGLTNYGYTF.

Only one count was recorded for this clone. This chain links TRBV11-2 with TRBJ2-6; D unresolved. In germline, CDR1 is SGHAT, CDR2 FQNNGV. The ends were cut back, 5 bases at V and 11 bases at J, with 13 bases in the middle. The length of the CDR3 is 13 residues. This CDR3 reads CASSRGPTDVLTF. CDR3 DNA sequence: TGTGCCAGCAGCCGTGGGCCGACCGACGTCCTGACTTTC.

V usage is TRBV28 and J usage is TRBJ2-7; weak D call: TRBD2 (6 bases). CDR3 length: 13 amino acids. CDR1 is MDHEN and CDR2 is SYDVKM in the germline V gene. Deletions cut 5 bases from V and 7 bases from J, with 15 bases between. CDR3: CASSPPGLGEQYF. DNA of the CDR3: TGTGCCAGCAGTCCTCCGGGACTCGGGGAGCAGTACTTC.